This T cell receptor (beta chain) was observed in a study of blood T cell repertoires in COVID-19. Study overall: PBMCs, B-cell-depleted T cells, or T cells provided the cDNA or gDNA that made up the material.

Source study methods: Amplification with reference gene primers provided the estimates of nucleated cell counts. Libraries were prepared by immunoSEQ multiplex PCR; TCRdb keeps only in-frame clonotypes and omits some of them. For V, J and clone size, that table is used; D and trimming come from the DNA. The repertoire consists of 240,000 or so clones, with more than 85% occurring once and the leading ten covering approximately 9%. Cohort assignment relied on participant-reported clinical history. Resolution of symptoms, clearance, or two negative PCRs was present in recovered Cohort 3 donors. This CDR3 has 13 residues. Deletions cut 8 bases from V and 5 bases from J, with 15 bases between. Germline CDR1 is MNHEY and CDR2 is SVGAGI.

The sequenced material came from PBMCs or T cells enriched from blood (not recorded which). The receptor's source is a man aged 35-49 years who had recovered from COVID-19. The gene calls are TRBV6-5 and TRBJ1-1, with D tentatively TRBD1 (6 bases). CDR3 protein: CASGRGGLTEAFF. The CDR3 DNA follows: TGTGCCAGCGGGAGGGGGGGTTTGACTGAAGCTTTCTTT.